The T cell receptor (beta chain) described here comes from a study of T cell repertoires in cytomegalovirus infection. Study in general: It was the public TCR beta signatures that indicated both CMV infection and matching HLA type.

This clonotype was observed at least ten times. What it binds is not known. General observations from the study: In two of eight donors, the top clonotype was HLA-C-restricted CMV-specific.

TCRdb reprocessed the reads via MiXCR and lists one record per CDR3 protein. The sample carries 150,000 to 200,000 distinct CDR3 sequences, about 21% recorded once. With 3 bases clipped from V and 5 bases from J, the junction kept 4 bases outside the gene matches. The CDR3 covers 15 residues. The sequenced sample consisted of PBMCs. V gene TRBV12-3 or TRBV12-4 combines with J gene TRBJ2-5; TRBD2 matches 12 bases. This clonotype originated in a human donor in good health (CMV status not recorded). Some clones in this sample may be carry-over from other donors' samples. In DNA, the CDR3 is TGTGCCAGCAGTTTGCTAGCGGGAGGGGTGGAGACCCAGTACTTC. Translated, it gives CASSLLAGGVETQYF.